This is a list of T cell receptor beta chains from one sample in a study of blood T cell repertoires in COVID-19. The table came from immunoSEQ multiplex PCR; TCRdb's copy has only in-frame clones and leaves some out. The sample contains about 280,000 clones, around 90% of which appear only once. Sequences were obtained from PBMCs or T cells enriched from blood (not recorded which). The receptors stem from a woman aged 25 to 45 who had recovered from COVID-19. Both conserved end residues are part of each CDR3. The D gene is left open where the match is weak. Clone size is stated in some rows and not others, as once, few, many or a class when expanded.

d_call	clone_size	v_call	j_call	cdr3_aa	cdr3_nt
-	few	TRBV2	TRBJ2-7	CASSEQGRTYEQYF	TGTGCCAGCAGTGAACAGGGCAGAACCTACGAGCAGTACTTC
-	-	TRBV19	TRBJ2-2	CASSIYGGQGTGELFF	TGTGCCAGTAGTATATACGGGGGGCAGGGCACCGGGGAGCTGTTTTTT
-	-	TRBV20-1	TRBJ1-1	CSASVATNTEAFF	TGCAGTGCTAGTGTGGCAACCAACACTGAAGCTTTCTTT
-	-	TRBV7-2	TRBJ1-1	CASSLDHNTEAFF	TGTGCCAGCAGCTTAGATCATAACACTGAAGCTTTCTTT
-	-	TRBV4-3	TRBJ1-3	CASSQVEGRDDLYF	TGCGCCAGCAGCCAAGTGGAAGGCCGGGATGACCTATATTTT
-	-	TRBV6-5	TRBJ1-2	CASTEAVGGYGYTF	TGTGCCAGCACCGAGGCAGTTGGAGGCTATGGCTACACCTTC
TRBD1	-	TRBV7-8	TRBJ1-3	CASSSRTGGASGNTIYF	TGTGCCAGCAGTTCTCGGACAGGGGGCGCCTCTGGAAACACCATATATTTT
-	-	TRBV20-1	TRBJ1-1	CSAGLLGEAFF	TGCAGTGCTGGACTCCTAGGCGAAGCTTTCTTT
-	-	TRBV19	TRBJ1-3	CASRSTGLDGNTIYF	TGTGCCAGTAGGAGTACAGGGTTGGACGGAAACACCATATATTTT
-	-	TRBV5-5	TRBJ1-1	CASSSRAGNTEAFF	TGTGCCAGCAGCTCAAGGGCAGGGAATACTGAAGCTTTCTTT
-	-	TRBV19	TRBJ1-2	CASRNQGQLYGYTF	TGTGCCAGTAGGAATCAGGGGCAACTCTATGGCTACACCTTC
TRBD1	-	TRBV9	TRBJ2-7	CASSVAVGTGIYEQYF	TGTGCCAGCAGCGTAGCGGTGGGGACAGGGATTTACGAGCAGTACTTC
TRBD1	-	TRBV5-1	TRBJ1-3	CASSLTGTGSGNTIYF	TGCGCCAGCAGCTTGACCGGGACAGGCTCTGGAAACACCATATATTTT
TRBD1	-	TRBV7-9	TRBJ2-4	CASSLWDRLAKNIQYF	TGTGCCAGCAGCTTATGGGACAGGCTAGCCAAAAACATTCAGTACTTC
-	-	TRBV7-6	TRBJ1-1	CASSLGRGPLNTEAFF	TGTGCCAGCAGCTTGGGCAGGGGTCCCCTGAACACTGAAGCTTTCTTT
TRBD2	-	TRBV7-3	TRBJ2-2	CASSLRTSGAGELFF	TGTGCCAGCAGCTTAAGGACTAGCGGGGCCGGGGAGCTGTTTTTT
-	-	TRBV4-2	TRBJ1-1	CASSQDRAGNTEAFF	TGTGCCAGCAGCCAAGATAGAGCAGGCAACACTGAAGCTTTCTTT
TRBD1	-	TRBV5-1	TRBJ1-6	CASSLGTGGNSPLHF	TGCGCCAGCAGCTTGGGGACAGGGGGTAATTCACCCCTCCACTTT
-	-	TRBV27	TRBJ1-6	CASSPLPTGYNSPLHF	TGTGCCAGCAGTCCACTCCCGACAGGTTATAATTCACCCCTCCACTTT
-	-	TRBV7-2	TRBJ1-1	CASTPTANTEAFF	TGTGCCAGCACCCCGACAGCGAACACTGAAGCTTTCTTT
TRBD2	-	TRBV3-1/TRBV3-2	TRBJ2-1	CASSQGLALAYNEQFF	TGTGCCAGCAGCCAGGGACTAGCGCTAGCCTACAATGAGCAGTTCTTC
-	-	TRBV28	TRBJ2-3	CASSFSGWPGTDTQYF	TGTGCCAGCAGTTTCAGTGGCTGGCCGGGGACAGATACGCAGTATTTT
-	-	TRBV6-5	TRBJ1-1	CASSRQNPENTEAFF	TGTGCCAGCAGTAGACAGAACCCGGAGAACACTGAAGCTTTCTTT
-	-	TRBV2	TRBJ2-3	CASSEVTDTQYF	TGTGCCAGCAGTGAAGTAACAGATACGCAGTATTTT
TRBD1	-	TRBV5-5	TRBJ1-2	CASSLEGTGTFNLRGYTF	TGTGCCAGCAGCTTGGAGGGGACAGGGACGTTTAATTTGCGTGGCTACACCTTC
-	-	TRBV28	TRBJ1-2	CASRALANYGYTF	TGTGCCAGCAGGGCACTAGCTAACTATGGCTACACCTTC
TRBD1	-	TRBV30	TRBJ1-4	CAWSSGQGNEKLFF	TGTGCCTGGAGTTCGGGACAGGGGAATGAAAAACTGTTTTTT
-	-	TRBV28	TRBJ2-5	CASSLSRAETQYF	TGTGCCAGCAGTTTATCCAGGGCAGAGACCCAGTACTTC
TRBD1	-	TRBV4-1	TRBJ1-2	CASSQVGTAYGYTF	TGCGCCAGCAGCCAAGTAGGGACAGCCTATGGCTACACCTTC
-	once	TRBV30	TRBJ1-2	CAWRGPGVGYGYTF	TGTGCCTGGAGGGGCCCGGGGGTAGGGTATGGCTACACCTTC
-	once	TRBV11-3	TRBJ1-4	CASSLPGGEKLFF	TGTGCCAGCAGCTTACCCGGAGGTGAAAAACTGTTTTTT
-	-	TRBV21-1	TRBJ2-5	CASSKGGAQETQYF	TGTGCCAGCAGCAAAGGAGGAGCCCAAGAGACCCAGTACTTC
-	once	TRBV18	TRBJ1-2	CASSRDTIYSVPNYGYTF	TGTGCCAGCTCCCGGGATACCATCTATTCTGTACCAAACTATGGCTACACCTTC
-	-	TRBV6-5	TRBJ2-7	CASSYGTPSSYEQYF	TGTGCCAGCAGTTACGGGACACCGAGCTCCTACGAGCAGTACTTC
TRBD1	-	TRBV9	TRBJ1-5	CASSLTQGFQPQHF	TGTGCCAGCAGCTTAACACAGGGGTTCCAGCCCCAGCATTTT
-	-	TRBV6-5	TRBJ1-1	CASERKARGGSEAFF	TGTGCCAGCGAGAGGAAAGCCAGGGGTGGATCTGAAGCTTTCTTT
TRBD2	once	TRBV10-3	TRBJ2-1	CAISELPTGGRNEQFF	TGTGCCATCAGTGAATTACCCACCGGGGGGAGAAATGAGCAGTTCTTC
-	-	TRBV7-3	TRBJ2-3	CASRPIPGSTDTQYF	TGTGCCAGCAGGCCCATCCCTGGCAGCACAGATACGCAGTATTTT
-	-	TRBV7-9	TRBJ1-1	CASSAAVNTEAFF	TGTGCCAGCAGCGCCGCAGTGAACACTGAAGCTTTCTTT